This paragraph reports one T cell receptor beta chain. The entry originates in a study of blood T cell repertoires in COVID-19. Study in general: Researchers got acute and convalescent COVID-19 samples from the United States, Italy and Spain. Sample material is recorded as cDNA or gDNA derived from T cells, B-cell-depleted T cells, or PBMCs.

As originally analysed: Counts of nucleated cells, estimated from reference gene primer amplification, were obtained. This table comes from immunoSEQ multiplex PCR, and its TCRdb copy is limited to in-frame clones, with some not included. The V and J calls and clone size were taken over from that table, and D and trimming were inferred from the DNA. The data contain around 19,000 clones, about 88% of them singletons. The CDR3 runs to 16 residues. From germline, CDR1 is SGHAT and CDR2 FQNNGV. The V and J ends lost 5 bases and 5 bases respectively, with 19 bases between them. The chain is built from TRBV11-2 and TRBJ2-1; a weak D match, TRBD2 (6 bases). This sequence was found in a human donor in a cohort sampled during active COVID-19. The donor label of this sample is uncertain. Sequencing was carried out using peripheral blood. CDR3 protein: CASSHGAGLLNNEQFF. DNA of the CDR3: TGTGCCAGCAGCCATGGGGCGGGGCTACTTAACAATGAGCAGTTCTTC. Variable domain in full (rest from reference TRBV11-2 and TRBJ2-1): EAGVAQSPRYKIIEKRQSVAFWCNPISGHATLYWYQQILGQGPKLLIQFQNNGVVDDSQLPKDRFSAERLKGVDSTLKIQPAKLEDSAVYLCASSHGAGLLNNEQFFGPGTRLTVL.